The 16 T cell receptor beta chains given below trace back to one sample, sequenced in a study of response to subunit inactivated influenza vaccine. TCRdb passed the RT-PCR reads through MiXCR, listing each CDR3 protein once. Among about 530,000 distinct CDR3 sequences listed, 13% were seen once. This specimen consisted of PBMCs from blood, obtained about 6 weeks after vaccination. The receptors stem from a man between 50 and 59 years old who received an inactivated influenza vaccine.

The chain carries TRBV6-5 and TRBJ2-2; D may correspond to TRBD1 or TRBD2 (5 bases each). V was pared by 2 bases and J by 3 bases, with 10 bases between. Per germline, CDR1 MNHEY and CDR2 SVGAGI. The CDR3 loop spans 15 amino acids. CDR3 bases: TGTGCCAGCAGTTACGGGGGAACGCACACCGGGGAGCTGTTTTTT. Protein: CASSYGGTHTGELFF.

The chain couples TRBV7-9 to TRBJ2-7; 11 positions match TRBD1. This CDR3 is 14 amino acids long. V dropped 4 bases and J dropped 7; count of bases not matched to a gene: 6. CDR1 and CDR2 (germline): SEHNR, FQNEAQ (reference sequence). The CDR3 spells CASSSGQGAGEQYF. CDR3 bases: TGTGCCAGCAGCTCCGGACAGGGGGCAGGGGAGCAGTACTTC. Supplemented by reference TRBV7-9 and TRBJ2-7, the full variable domain reads DTGVSQNPRHKITKRGQNVTFRCDPISEHNRLYWYRQTLGQGPEFLTYFQNEAQLEKSRLLSDRFSAERPKGSFSTLEIQRTEQGDSAMYLCASSSGQGAGEQYFGPGTRLTVT.

The chain links TRBV3-1 to TRBJ1-5; a possible D gene is TRBD1 (5 bases). The CDR3 has 15 amino acids. In germline, CDR1 is LGHDT, CDR2 YNNKEL (reference sequence). Trimming left V 0 bases short and J 7 bases short, with 13 bases between. The CDR3 region is CASSQDIAGGQPQHF. The DNA for the CDR3 is TGTGCCAGCAGCCAAGATATAGCGGGGGGGCAGCCCCAGCATTTT. Filled out from reference TRBV3-1 and TRBJ1-5, the complete variable domain reads DTAVSQTPKYLVTQMGNDKSIKCEQNLGHDTMYWYKQDSKKFLKIMFSYNNKELIINETVPNRFSPKSPDKAHLNLHINSLELGDSAVYFCASSQDIAGGQPQHFGDGTRLSIL.

Remarks on this clonotype: A much bigger clone sits one base away, suggesting this may be a read error. This chain connects TRBV27 to TRBJ2-7; tentatively, D is TRBD2 (5 bases). V was pared by 2 bases and J by 5 bases, with 13 bases between. The CDR3 is 14 residues long. Germline loops: CDR1 MNHEY, CDR2 SMNVEV (reference sequence). CDR3 DNA sequence: TGTGCCAGCAGTTTACGGGGTCCTAGCAACGAGCAGTACTTC. Its protein is CASSLRGPSNEQYF.

The chain carries TRBV10-3 and TRBJ2-1, with 7 bases that match TRBD2. Germline CDR1 and CDR2: ENHRY and SYGVKD. The CDR3 covers 15 residues. Trimming removed 8 bases from V and 5 bases from J; junction bases left unmatched: 12. DNA of the CDR3: TGTGCCATCGGAGAGCCGGGACTACCTCACAATGAGCAGTTCTTC. Its protein is CAIGEPGLPHNEQFF.

This clonotype was recorded a few times. V gene TRBV7-2 combines with J gene TRBJ1-1; D may be TRBD1 (5 bases). Germline values: CDR1 SGHTA, CDR2 FQGNSA. This CDR3 spans 13 amino acids. The V and J ends lost 1 base and 4 bases respectively, with 7 bases between them. The CDR3: CASSLEGSTEAFF. The CDR3 DNA reads as TGTGCCAGCAGCTTAGAGGGGAGCACTGAAGCTTTCTTT.

This clonotype was picked up many times. This chain connects TRBV29-1 to TRBJ2-7, with 8 bases matching TRBD1. The CDR3 contains 12 residues. Trimming took 5 bases from V and 5 from J; bases not matched to a gene: 5. Germline V lookup: CDR1 SQVTM, CDR2 ANQGSEA. The CDR3 is CSVRTGIHEQYF. The CDR3 nucleotides are TGCAGCGTTAGGACAGGGATCCACGAGCAGTACTTC.

The rearrangement uses TRBV5-4 and TRBJ2-3; 13 positions match TRBD2. Germline values: CDR1 SGHNT, CDR2 YYREEE (reference sequence). The CDR3 has 17 amino acids. J lost 3 bases, V lost 4 bases, and 8 bases had no gene match. CDR3 protein: CASSSTSGRAGTDTQYF. The CDR3, as DNA: TGTGCCAGCAGCAGTACTAGCGGGAGGGCCGGGACAGATACGCAGTATTTT.

The rearrangement links TRBV4-3 to TRBJ2-7; 9 nucleotides agree with TRBD1. The CDR3 totals 17 residues. In germline, CDR1 is LGHNA, CDR2 YSLEER. The J segment lost 5 bases and the V segment lost 0 bases, leaving 11 bases of the junction unmatched. CDR3 sequence: CASSQDWFRDRVDEQYF. The CDR3 nucleotides read TGCGCCAGCAGCCAAGATTGGTTTCGGGACAGGGTTGACGAGCAGTACTTC.

The sample holds a few counts of this clonotype. The V call is TRBV20-1, the J call TRBJ2-1, with 11 bases identical to TRBD2. The CDR3 consists of 15 residues. The V and J ends lost 0 bases and 5 bases, in that order; junction bases with no gene match: 3. Germline assignment: CDR1 DFQATT and CDR2 SNEGSKA (reference sequence). In nucleotides, the CDR3 is TGCAGTGCTAGAGATCCTAGCGGGGGGAACAATGAGCAGTTCTTC. Its protein product is CSARDPSGGNNEQFF.

This clonotype has only a few counts. J is TRBJ2-2 and V is TRBV11-2; possibly TRBD2 for D (6 bases). Trimming shortened V by 6 bases and J by 3 bases, and 14 bases separated the two germline ends. CDR1 is SGHAT, CDR2 FQNNGV, per germline. This CDR3 is 15 amino acids long. The CDR3 loop reads CASRDSLAYTGELFF. CDR3 sequence (DNA): TGTGCCAGCAGGGACTCACTAGCTTACACCGGGGAGCTGTTTTTT.

Ten or more counts support this clonotype. The chain combines TRBV6-6 with TRBJ1-5; the D is unclear. Germline-derived CDR1 and CDR2 are MNHNY and SVGAGI (reference sequence). V lost 5 bases to trimming and J lost 6 bases, with 11 bases between them. The CDR3 loop spans 13 amino acids. The CDR3 loop reads CASSVGLGQPQHF. The CDR3 DNA is TGTGCCAGCAGTGTAGGATTAGGTCAGCCCCAGCATTTT.

This clonotype has just a few counts. J is TRBJ1-5 and V is TRBV20-1; 9 nucleotides agree with TRBD1. With 1 base clipped from V and 2 bases from J, the junction kept 9 bases outside the gene matches. Per the germline V gene, CDR1 is DFQATT and CDR2 is SNEGSKA (reference sequence). The CDR3 consists of 17 residues. This CDR3 reads CSARGPRDRVRNQPQHF. The CDR3 coding sequence is TGCAGTGCTAGAGGGCCCCGGGACAGGGTGCGCAATCAGCCCCAGCATTTT.

This clonotype has at least ten counts. The V call is TRBV28, the J call TRBJ1-4; possibly TRBD1 for D (5 bases). Trimming took 3 bases from V and 0 from J, leaving 14 bases between them. CDR1 and CDR2 from the germline V gene are MDHEN and SYDVKM. The CDR3 is 17 residues long. CDR3 sequence: CASSFGWQGATNEKLFF. The CDR3 DNA follows: TGTGCCAGCAGTTTTGGGTGGCAGGGAGCAACTAATGAAAAACTGTTTTTT.

The rearrangement links TRBV12-3 or TRBV12-4 to TRBJ1-2; TRBD1 matches at 7 bases. This CDR3 has 15 residues. V lost 2 bases and J lost 1; bases outside the gene matches: 4. The CDR3 sequence: CASSLLGGVNYGYTF. Here the CDR3 DNA reads TGTGCCAGCAGTTTATTAGGGGGCGTTAACTATGGCTACACCTTC.

The chain carries TRBV4-3 and TRBJ2-7; 11 bases are a match to TRBD2. The V gene end was trimmed by 1 base and the J gene end by 1 base; junction bases not matched to a gene: 9. The CDR3 runs 18 residues. CDR1 is LGHNA, CDR2 YSLEER, per germline. CDR3 amino acids: CASSQVFAGTSGSYEQYF. In DNA form, the CDR3 reads TGCGCCAGCAGCCAAGTTTTCGCCGGGACTAGCGGATCCTACGAGCAGTACTTC.